One TCR beta chain is described in this entry. Its target is not known. The sample comes from a study of cytomegalovirus exposure and HLA in healthy donors. Study-level points and caveats: The tendency of first-cohort TCR clusters to co-occur in the 120 or so validation repertoires was the finding of a later analysis. Some public TCRs appeared in many individuals, while most sequences were rare.

CDR1 and CDR2 (germline): SSHAT, FNYEAQ (reference sequence). CDR3 length equals 15 residues. Trimming removed 4 bases from V and 6 bases from J; junction bases left unmatched: 5. Separate from the approximately 650-subject first cohort, the approximately 120-subject validation cohort was the one that the donors belonged to. Assay used: immunoSEQ multiplex PCR; TCRdb lists only in-frame clones, some missing. This sample has 110,000 to 150,000 clones, with 70% to 90% found just once. This clonotype originated in a man aged 18 to 29 in good health and CMV-seronegative. Sequences were obtained from PBMCs. The chain joins TRBV7-7 to TRBJ2-1, with 11 nucleotides matching TRBD2. The CDR3 loop is CASSYGLAGLNEQFF. The CDR3 bases are TGTGCCAGCAGCTATGGACTAGCGGGCCTCAATGAGCAGTTCTTC. Supplemented by reference TRBV7-7 and TRBJ2-1, the full variable domain reads GAGVSQSPRYKVTKRGQDVTLRCDPISSHATLYWYQQALGQGPEFLTYFNYEAQPDKSGLPSDRFSAERPEGSISTLTIQRTEQRDSAMYRCASSYGLAGLNEQFFGPGTRLTVL.